Listed below are T cell receptor beta chains from one sample, sequenced in a study of T cell changes during pregnancy in multiple sclerosis. Sequencing was performed with immunoSEQ multiplex PCR; in TCRdb, only in-frame clones are kept and a portion is missing. The repertoire includes about 61,000 clones, approximately 85% of them detected once, and roughly 1.7% sits in the top ten. This material consisted of peripheral blood, taken in the first trimester of pregnancy. The receptors come from a female donor with multiple sclerosis, enrolled in a pregnancy study. The CDR3 runs from the conserved cysteine through the conserved F or W. The D gene is left open where the match is weak. Not all rows give a size; the values are once, few, many and, for expanded clones, a class.

clone size: -; J gene: TRBJ2-1; V gene: TRBV28; D gene: -; CDR3 protein: CASTGGGQTYNEQFF; CDR3 DNA: TGTGCCAGCACCGGGGGGGGACAGACCTACAATGAGCAGTTCTTC
clone size: -; J gene: TRBJ1-4; V gene: TRBV28; D gene: -; CDR3 protein: CASARGRGPPNEKLFF; CDR3 DNA: TGTGCCAGCGCCCGGGGCAGGGGCCCCCCTAATGAAAAACTGTTTTTT
clone size: -; J gene: TRBJ2-3; V gene: TRBV5-6; D gene: -; CDR3 protein: CASSRDTDTQYF; CDR3 DNA: TGTGCCAGCAGCCGGGATACAGATACGCAGTATTTT
clone size: once; J gene: TRBJ1-2; V gene: TRBV6-1; D gene: TRBD1; CDR3 protein: CASSGGQGAFSGYTF; CDR3 DNA: TGTGCCAGCAGTGGGGGACAGGGGGCTTTCTCCGGCTACACCTTC
clone size: few; J gene: TRBJ1-5; V gene: TRBV30; D gene: TRBD1; CDR3 protein: CAWSGTGDQPQHF; CDR3 DNA: TGTGCCTGGAGTGGGACAGGGGATCAGCCCCAGCATTTT
clone size: few; J gene: TRBJ1-2; V gene: TRBV5-6; D gene: -; CDR3 protein: CASSEPGQRLDYGYTF; CDR3 DNA: TGTGCCAGCAGCGAACCGGGACAAAGGCTTGACTATGGCTACACCTTC
clone size: -; J gene: TRBJ1-2; V gene: TRBV10-1; D gene: -; CDR3 protein: CASSVTSEPSLYGYTF; CDR3 DNA: TGCGCCAGCAGTGTTACTTCCGAGCCCTCTCTCTATGGCTACACCTTC
clone size: -; J gene: TRBJ2-1; V gene: TRBV4-1; D gene: TRBD1; CDR3 protein: CASSQGDRAYNEQFF; CDR3 DNA: TGCGCCAGCAGCCAAGGGGACAGGGCCTACAATGAGCAGTTCTTC
clone size: -; J gene: TRBJ1-2; V gene: TRBV28; D gene: TRBD1; CDR3 protein: CASSFRDSKGPNYGYTF; CDR3 DNA: TGTGCCAGCAGTTTCCGGGACAGCAAGGGCCCGAACTATGGCTACACCTTC
clone size: -; J gene: TRBJ2-7; V gene: TRBV14; D gene: TRBD1; CDR3 protein: CASSHRGLPVEQYF; CDR3 DNA: TGTGCCAGCAGCCACAGGGGGCTCCCGGTCGAGCAGTACTTC
clone size: -; J gene: TRBJ2-7; V gene: TRBV5-5; D gene: -; CDR3 protein: CASSWVDTSEQYF; CDR3 DNA: TGTGCCAGCAGCTGGGTCGACACGAGCGAGCAGTACTTC
clone size: -; J gene: TRBJ1-2; V gene: TRBV7-9; D gene: -; CDR3 protein: CASRSTAGHGYTF; CDR3 DNA: TGTGCCAGCAGGTCCACGGCAGGCCATGGCTACACCTTC
clone size: -; J gene: TRBJ1-5; V gene: TRBV18; D gene: -; CDR3 protein: CASSPDRYQPQHF; CDR3 DNA: TGTGCCAGCTCCCCCGACAGGTATCAGCCCCAGCATTTT
clone size: -; J gene: TRBJ1-3; V gene: TRBV19; D gene: -; CDR3 protein: CASRGGNSGNTIYF; CDR3 DNA: TGTGCCAGTAGGGGAGGGAACTCTGGAAACACCATATATTTT
clone size: -; J gene: TRBJ2-2; V gene: TRBV5-8; D gene: TRBD2; CDR3 protein: CASSSGTSGRRAGELFF; CDR3 DNA: TGTGCCAGCAGCTCCGGGACTAGCGGGAGACGCGCCGGGGAGCTGTTTTTT
clone size: -; J gene: TRBJ1-4; V gene: TRBV7-9; D gene: TRBD1; CDR3 protein: CASSETGGGSEKLFF; CDR3 DNA: TGTGCCAGCAGCGAAACAGGGGGCGGGAGTGAAAAACTGTTTTTT
clone size: -; J gene: TRBJ2-7; V gene: TRBV5-1; D gene: -; CDR3 protein: CASSLVLSGSYEQYF; CDR3 DNA: TGCGCCAGCAGCTTGGTGCTTAGCGGAAGCTACGAGCAGTACTTC
clone size: -; J gene: TRBJ2-3; V gene: TRBV2; D gene: TRBD1; CDR3 protein: CANYDRARTDTQYF; CDR3 DNA: TGTGCCAACTACGACAGGGCTCGGACAGATACGCAGTATTTT
clone size: -; J gene: TRBJ1-3; V gene: TRBV10-1; D gene: -; CDR3 protein: CASSDRGNTIYF; CDR3 DNA: TGCGCCAGCAGTGACAGGGGAAACACCATATATTTT
clone size: -; J gene: TRBJ2-7; V gene: TRBV10-2; D gene: -; CDR3 protein: CASSTRTAEGEQYF; CDR3 DNA: TGCGCCAGCAGTACCCGGACTGCTGAGGGCGAGCAGTACTTC
clone size: -; J gene: TRBJ2-4; V gene: TRBV25-1; D gene: TRBD2; CDR3 protein: CASSDGTSGEAYIQYF; CDR3 DNA: TGTGCCAGCAGTGACGGGACTAGCGGGGAAGCGTACATTCAGTACTTC
clone size: -; J gene: TRBJ2-1; V gene: TRBV6-5; D gene: -; CDR3 protein: CASSYSTGAFYNEQFF; CDR3 DNA: TGTGCCAGCAGTTACTCGACGGGTGCCTTCTACAATGAGCAGTTCTTC
clone size: -; J gene: TRBJ2-1; V gene: TRBV7-2; D gene: -; CDR3 protein: CASTPLSSYNEQFF; CDR3 DNA: TGTGCCAGCACCCCCCTAAGCTCCTACAATGAGCAGTTCTTC
clone size: -; J gene: TRBJ2-7; V gene: TRBV5-4; D gene: -; CDR3 protein: CASSLDGRLYEQYF; CDR3 DNA: TGTGCCAGCAGCTTGGACGGCAGACTCTACGAGCAGTACTTC
clone size: -; J gene: TRBJ2-1; V gene: TRBV29-1; D gene: -; CDR3 protein: CSVEVPGALGEQFF; CDR3 DNA: TGCAGCGTTGAGGTTCCGGGAGCGCTCGGCGAGCAGTTCTTC
clone size: -; J gene: TRBJ2-7; V gene: TRBV6-5; D gene: -; CDR3 protein: CASTPRGAPNEQYF; CDR3 DNA: TGTGCCAGCACCCCCAGGGGGGCACCAAACGAGCAGTACTTC
clone size: once; J gene: TRBJ2-7; V gene: TRBV7-8; D gene: -; CDR3 protein: CASSERGAFSYEQYF; CDR3 DNA: TGTGCCAGCAGCGAACGGGGGGCGTTTTCCTACGAGCAGTACTTC
clone size: -; J gene: TRBJ2-1; V gene: TRBV7-9; D gene: -; CDR3 protein: CASNAPTAEHYNEQFF; CDR3 DNA: TGTGCCAGCAACGCACCCACAGCGGAGCACTACAATGAGCAGTTCTTC